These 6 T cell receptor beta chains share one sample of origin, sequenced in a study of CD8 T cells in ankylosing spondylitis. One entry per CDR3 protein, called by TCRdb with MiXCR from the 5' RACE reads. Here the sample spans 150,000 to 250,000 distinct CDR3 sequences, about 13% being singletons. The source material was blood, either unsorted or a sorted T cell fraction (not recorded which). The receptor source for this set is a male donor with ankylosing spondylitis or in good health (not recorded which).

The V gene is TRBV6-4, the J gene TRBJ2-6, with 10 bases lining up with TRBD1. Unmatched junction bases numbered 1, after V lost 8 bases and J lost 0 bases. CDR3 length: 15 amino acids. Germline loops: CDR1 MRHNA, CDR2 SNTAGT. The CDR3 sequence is CASGDRGSGANVLTF. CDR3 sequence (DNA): TGTGCCAGCGGGGACAGGGGCTCTGGGGCCAACGTCCTGACTTTC.

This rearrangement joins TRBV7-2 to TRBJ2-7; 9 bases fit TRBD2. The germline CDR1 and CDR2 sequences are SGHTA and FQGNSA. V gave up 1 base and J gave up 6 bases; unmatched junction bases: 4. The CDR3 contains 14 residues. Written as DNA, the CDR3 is TGTGCCAGCAGCTTAGGCGGGAGGGGGCTCGAGCAGTACTTC. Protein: CASSLGGRGLEQYF.

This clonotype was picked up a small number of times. The chain's CDR3 is CASSMTGGTYYEQFF. The CDR3, as DNA: TGTGCCAGTAGTATGACAGGGGGTACTTACTATGAGCAGTTCTTC. This rearrangement joins TRBV19 to TRBJ2-1; 9 bases agree with TRBD1. The junction had 8 bases not matched to a gene; V was cut back by 3 bases and J by 8 bases. Germline loops: CDR1 LNHDA, CDR2 SQIVND (reference sequence). The CDR3 has 15 amino acids.

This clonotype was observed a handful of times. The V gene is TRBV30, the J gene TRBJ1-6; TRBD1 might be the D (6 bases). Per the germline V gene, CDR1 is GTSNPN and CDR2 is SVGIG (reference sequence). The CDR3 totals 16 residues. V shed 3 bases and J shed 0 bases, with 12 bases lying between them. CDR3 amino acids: CAWRLEGGSYNSPLHF. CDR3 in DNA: TGTGCCTGGAGGCTGGAGGGGGGCTCCTATAATTCACCCCTCCACTTT.

The CDR3 protein is CASSSTRDREGPPSIYEQYF. In DNA form, the CDR3 reads TGCGCCAGCAGTTCGACAAGAGATCGGGAGGGCCCTCCGAGTATATACGAGCAGTACTTC. The V gene is TRBV23-1, the J gene TRBJ2-7, with TRBD2 matching 8 bases. TRBV23-1 is classed as an ORF, of uncertain function. Trimming at V came to 5 bases and at J to 4 bases, leaving 25 bases not matched to a gene. This CDR3 contains 20 residues.

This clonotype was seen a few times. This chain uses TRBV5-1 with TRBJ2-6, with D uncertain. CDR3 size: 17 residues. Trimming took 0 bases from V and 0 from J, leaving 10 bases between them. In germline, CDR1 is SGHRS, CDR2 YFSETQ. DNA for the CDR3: TGCGCCAGCAGCTTGGAGATTGGGTCCTCTGGGGCCAACGTCCTGACTTTC. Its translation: CASSLEIGSSGANVLTF.